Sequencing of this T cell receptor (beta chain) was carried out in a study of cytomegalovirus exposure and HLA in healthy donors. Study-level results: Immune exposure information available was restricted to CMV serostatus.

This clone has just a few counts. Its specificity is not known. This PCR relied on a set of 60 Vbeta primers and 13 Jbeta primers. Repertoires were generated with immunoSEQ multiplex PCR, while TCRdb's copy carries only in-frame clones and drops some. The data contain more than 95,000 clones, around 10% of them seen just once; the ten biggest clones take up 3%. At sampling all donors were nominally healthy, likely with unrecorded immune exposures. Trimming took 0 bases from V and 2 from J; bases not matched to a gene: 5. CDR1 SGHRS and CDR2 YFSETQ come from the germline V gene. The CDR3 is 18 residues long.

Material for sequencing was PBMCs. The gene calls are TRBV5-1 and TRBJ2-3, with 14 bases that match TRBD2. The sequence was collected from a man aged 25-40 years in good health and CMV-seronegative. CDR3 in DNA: TGCGCCAGCAGCTTGGCCAAGACTAGCGGGGGGGCCACAGATACGCAGTATTTT. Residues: CASSLAKTSGGATDTQYF.